This entry lists 28 T cell receptor beta chains sequenced from one sample in a study of Ad26.COV2.S vaccination and SARS-CoV-2 variants. The data were produced by immunoSEQ multiplex PCR, yet TCRdb's version contains in-frame clones alone and is incomplete. The sample shows about 450,000 clones, 75% to 90% of them seen only once. Described treatment: approximately 18 received Ad26.COV2.S at low or high dose, single or two shots; about 5 received placebo; per-sample allocation not given. Samples analyzed were those drawn on day 63 after the first vaccine or placebo injection. Here the sequenced sample was peripheral blood, taken in a trial of Ad26.COV2.S vaccine versus placebo. The receptors come from a person aged 18-60 years who received the Ad26.COV2.S COVID-19 vaccine or a placebo.

This sequence joins TRBV3-1 (or the pseudogene TRBV3-2) and TRBJ2-7; possibly TRBD2 for D (5 bases). This CDR3 has 16 residues. The V gene's germline CDR1 is LGHDT and CDR2 YNNKEL (reference sequence). The V end was cut by 2 bases, the J end by 2 bases, with 16 bases between. CDR3 sequence (DNA): TGTGCCAGCAGCCAATACAGTGTTGGGAGCCCCTACGAGCAGTACTTC. Its translation: CASSQYSVGSPYEQYF.

The chain recombines TRBV6-5 with TRBJ2-5; D not resolved. The ends were cut back, 0 bases at V and 9 bases at J, with 14 bases in the middle. The CDR3 is 14 amino acids. Germline V lookup: CDR1 MNHEY, CDR2 SVGAGI. CDR3 sequence: CASSYSLRPAAQYF. CDR3 sequence (DNA): TGTGCCAGCAGTTACTCGTTGCGGCCTGCGGCCCAGTACTTC.

The chain is built from TRBV3-1 (or the pseudogene TRBV3-2) and TRBJ2-5; 8 bases agree with TRBD2. Per germline, CDR1 LGHDT and CDR2 YNNKEL (reference sequence). J gave up 5 bases and V 6 bases, and 8 bases lay outside the gene matches. The CDR3 spans 14 residues. The DNA of the CDR3 is TGTGCCAGCAGGCCCGGGAGGGCGGGGGAGACCCAGTACTTC. Protein product: CASRPGRAGETQYF.

This chain uses TRBV19 with TRBJ1-5; D remains ambiguous. CDR1 LNHDA and CDR2 SQIVND come from the germline V gene (reference sequence). The V end was cut by 4 bases, the J end by 5 bases, with 12 bases between. This CDR3 is built from 14 residues. The DNA of the CDR3 is TGTGCCAGTAGTAGCCGGACCGGGGATCAGCCCCAGCATTTT. Translated, it gives CASSSRTGDQPQHF. Full variable domain (missing parts from reference TRBV19 and TRBJ1-5): DGGITQSPKYLFRKEGQNVTLSCEQNLNHDAMYWYRQDPGQGLRLIYYSQIVNDFQKGDIAEGYSVSREKKESFPLTVTSAQKNPTAFYLCASSSRTGDQPQHFGDGTRLSIL.

The chain uses TRBV6-2 or TRBV6-3 and TRBJ2-1; 8 nucleotides align to TRBD2. Germline CDR1 reads MNHEY; CDR2 reads SVGEGT. J was trimmed by 4 bases and V by 6 bases; bases with no gene match: 17. The CDR3 runs 18 residues. The CDR3 coding sequence is TGTGCCAGCAGCAAGCCCTCGGGGGGGCGGGGTAATTACAATGAGCAGTTCTTC. Encoded protein: CASSKPSGGRGNYNEQFF.

The J gene is TRBJ2-3, the V gene TRBV11-3; D remains unclear. V was shortened by 5 bases and J by 2 bases, with 17 bases between the two germline ends. This CDR3 has 16 residues. The germline V gene has CDR1 SGHNT and CDR2 YENEEA. CDR3 nucleotide sequence: TGTGCCAGCAGCCTACACCTGAGGAAGGACACAGATACGCAGTATTTT. Its translation: CASSLHLRKDTDTQYF.

About this clone: This specimen includes other DNA sequences encoding the same CDR3. The chain is built from TRBV19 and TRBJ1-5; D not certain. This CDR3 comprises 15 residues. Germline V gives CDR1 LNHDA, CDR2 SQIVND (reference sequence). V lost 3 bases to trimming and J lost 2 bases, with 11 bases between them. CDR3 sequence: CASSIRGSGNQPQHF. CDR3 bases: TGTGCCAGTAGTATTCGGGGTTCGGGCAATCAGCCCCAGCATTTT.

The chain recombines TRBV6-5 with TRBJ1-1, with TRBD1 as a possible D gene (5 bases). The CDR3 length is 15 residues. The germline V gene has CDR1 MNHEY and CDR2 SVGAGI. V was cut by 1 base and J by 4 bases, with 13 bases left in between. The CDR3 DNA is TGTGCCAGCAGTTACTGGGGCCCGAGGGGCACTGAAGCTTTCTTT. It codes for CASSYWGPRGTEAFF.

The chain recombines TRBV7-2 with TRBJ1-3; 10 nucleotides agree with TRBD1. Trimming took 1 base from V and 3 from J; bases not matched to a gene: 3. The length of the CDR3 is 16 residues. The germline gives CDR1 SGHTA, CDR2 FQGNSA. Here the CDR3 reads CASSLEGDRGGNTIYF. DNA of the CDR3: TGTGCCAGCAGCTTAGAAGGGGACAGGGGTGGAAACACCATATATTTT. The full variable domain, completed using reference TRBV7-2 and TRBJ1-3, is GAGVSQSPSNKVTEKGKDVELRCDPISGHTALYWYRQSLGQGLEFLIYFQGNSAPDKSGLPSDRFSAERTGGSVSTLTIQRTQQEDSAVYLCASSLEGDRGGNTIYFGEGSWLTVV.

Comments on this clone: At one end, the junction sequence differs from germline, possibly due to a read error. The V call is TRBV27, the J call TRBJ1-3; D is ambiguous. The CDR3 covers 13 residues. Germline V gene sequence: CDR1 MNHEY, CDR2 SMNVEV (reference sequence). CDR3 region: CASSLFRGSTIYF. The CDR3 nucleotides read TGTGCCAGCAGTTTATTCCGGGGAAGCACCATATATTTT.

The V call is TRBV28, the J call TRBJ1-1; D is perhaps TRBD1 (6 bases). This CDR3 is 14 amino acids long. V shed 2 bases and J shed 3 bases, with 10 bases lying between them. Germline V CDR1 and CDR2: MDHEN, SYDVKM. The CDR3 DNA sequence: TGTGCCAGCAGTTTAATGGGGGCGTACACTGAAGCTTTCTTT. This encodes CASSLMGAYTEAFF.

This clone appeared once. This sequence joins TRBV5-6 and TRBJ2-2; D might be TRBD1 or TRBD2, each matching 5 bases. CDR3 length: 15 amino acids. Germline CDR1 reads SGHDT; CDR2 reads YYEEEE. Trimming left V 4 bases short and J 4 bases short, with 14 bases between. CDR3: CASSRPGPGTGELFF. Written as DNA, the CDR3 is TGTGCCAGCAGCCGGCCGGGACCTGGCACCGGGGAGCTGTTTTTT.

This CDR3 reads CASSLAPQVNYNEQFF. CDR3 bases: TGTGCCAGCAGCTTAGCCCCACAGGTCAACTACAATGAGCAGTTCTTC. The chain is built from TRBV7-2 and TRBJ2-1, with a tentative D call TRBD1 (5 bases). The CDR3 runs 16 residues. The ends were cut back, 0 bases at V and 3 bases at J, with 12 bases in the middle. Germline V lookup: CDR1 SGHTA, CDR2 FQGNSA. Together with reference TRBV7-2 and TRBJ2-1, the CDR3 gives the full variable domain: GAGVSQSPSNKVTEKGKDVELRCDPISGHTALYWYRQSLGQGLEFLIYFQGNSAPDKSGLPSDRFSAERTGGSVSTLTIQRTQQEDSAVYLCASSLAPQVNYNEQFFGPGTRLTVL.

The chain joins TRBV2 to TRBJ1-5; 7 nucleotides match TRBD1. The germline CDR1 and CDR2 sequences are SNHLY and FYNNEI. CDR3 length: 15 amino acids. Unmatched junction bases numbered 2, after V lost 1 base and J lost 2 bases. DNA for the CDR3: TGTGCCAGCAGTGAAGACAGGGGACGCAATCAGCCCCAGCATTTT. Protein product: CASSEDRGRNQPQHF.

The rearrangement joins TRBV6-5 to TRBJ1-5; D is perhaps TRBD1 (5 bases). This CDR3 spans 13 amino acids. The V end was cut by 0 bases, the J end by 9 bases, with 9 bases between. The germline CDR1 and CDR2 sequences are MNHEY and SVGAGI. The CDR3, as DNA: TGTGCCAGCAGTTACTCACCCGGGACGCCCCAGCATTTT. Residues: CASSYSPGTPQHF.

V is TRBV5-4 and J is TRBJ2-7; 8 nucleotides match TRBD1. CDR1 is SGHNT and CDR2 is YYREEE in the germline V gene (reference sequence). The trim removed 4 bases at V and 0 bases at J, leaving 6 bases unmatched. CDR3 length: 15 residues. CDR3 sequence: CASSPRQGISYEQYF. The CDR3 DNA is TGTGCCAGCAGCCCCCGACAGGGGATCTCCTACGAGCAGTACTTC. The full variable domain, its missing parts supplied by reference TRBV5-4 and TRBJ2-7, is ETGVTQSPTHLIKTRGQQVTLRCSSQSGHNTVSWYQQALGQGPQFIFQYYREEENGRGNFPPRFSGLQFPNYSSELNVNALELDDSALYLCASSPRQGISYEQYFGPGTRLTVT.

The chain combines TRBV7-2 with TRBJ2-3; D is possibly TRBD2 (6 bases). CDR3 length equals 14 residues. Germline V gives CDR1 SGHTA, CDR2 FQGNSA. V was pared by 10 bases and J by 4 bases, with 18 bases between. CDR3 sequence: CATRLLASADTQYF. CDR3 DNA sequence: TGTGCCACCCGTCTGCTAGCGAGCGCAGATACGCAGTATTTT. Full variable domain (outside the CDR3, taken from reference TRBV7-2 and TRBJ2-3): GAGVSQSPSNKVTEKGKDVELRCDPISGHTALYWYRQSLGQGLEFLIYFQGNSAPDKSGLPSDRFSAERTGGSVSTLTIQRTQQEDSAVYLCATRLLASADTQYFGPGTRLTVL.

A few counts support this clone. This chain links TRBV6-5 with TRBJ1-6; unclear D gene. Germline CDR1 is MNHEY and CDR2 is SVGAGI. The CDR3 is 15 residues long. With 7 bases removed from V and 6 bases from J, the gap between germline ends came to 16 bases. The chain's CDR3 is CASTRAGGGNSPLHF. The DNA for the CDR3 is TGTGCCAGCACTCGGGCGGGAGGAGGTAATTCACCCCTCCACTTT.

This clone appeared a few times. This same CDR3 is encoded by further DNA sequences in the sample. The V call is TRBV19, the J call TRBJ1-1, with 8 nucleotides matching TRBD1. The CDR3 loop spans 14 amino acids. The germline CDR1 and CDR2 sequences are LNHDA and SQIVND (reference sequence). Trimming removed 3 bases from V and 3 bases from J; junction bases left unmatched: 3. The CDR3 nucleotides are TGTGCCAGTAGTATTGGACAGGGCTACACTGAAGCTTTCTTT. It is translated as CASSIGQGYTEAFF.

This clone was seen just once. This chain uses TRBV28 with TRBJ1-2; TRBD1 is a possible D gene (5 bases). In germline, CDR1 is MDHEN, CDR2 SYDVKM. The germline V and J ends were trimmed by 7 bases and 2 bases, with 23 bases remaining between them. The CDR3 is 17 residues long. The CDR3 DNA is TGTGCCAGCATGGCCCATTTGGAGGGACCCTCAAACTATGGCTACACCTTC. Protein sequence: CASMAHLEGPSNYGYTF.

The chain has TRBV11-3 and TRBJ2-3; D gene unclear. V was shortened by 4 bases and J by 1 base, with 15 bases between the two germline ends. This CDR3 region has 16 residues. Per germline, CDR1 SGHNT and CDR2 YENEEA. The CDR3 nucleotides read TGTGCCAGCAGCTCGCCCCTCAGTTCCGGCACAGATACGCAGTATTTT. Its translation is CASSSPLSSGTDTQYF.

This chain joins TRBV27 and TRBJ2-2, with D maybe TRBD1 (6 bases). Trimming took off 3 bases at V and 4 bases at J, with 18 bases between the two ends. CDR1 and CDR2 (germline): MNHEY, SMNVEV (reference sequence). The CDR3 runs 17 residues. The CDR3, as DNA: TGTGCCAGCAGTTTTTCCCCCGACAGGCTTCGCACCGGGGAGCTGTTTTTT. The encoded protein is CASSFSPDRLRTGELFF.

V and J are TRBV4-2 and TRBJ2-7; TRBD2 might be the D (6 bases). CDR3 length: 17 residues. Germline lookup yields CDR1 LGHNA and CDR2 YNFKEQ. Trimming took 0 bases from V and 3 from J, leaving 18 bases between them. The CDR3 loop is CASSQESRASVYYEQYF. The CDR3 region has the DNA TGTGCCAGCAGCCAAGAAAGCCGGGCTAGCGTTTACTACGAGCAGTACTTC.

The genes are TRBV6-5 and TRBJ2-3; D unclear. The germline V gene encodes CDR1 MNHEY and CDR2 SVGAGI. The CDR3 spans 14 residues. V was shortened by 2 bases and J by 0 bases, with 6 bases between the two germline ends. The CDR3, as DNA: TGTGCCAGCAGTTACGCCAGAAGCACAGATACGCAGTATTTT. Translated: CASSYARSTDTQYF.

This chain connects TRBV7-3 to TRBJ2-1; 10 bases align to TRBD2. The CDR3 has 14 amino acids. Germline loops: CDR1 SGHTA, CDR2 FQGTGA. V trimming: 6 bases; J trimming: 15 bases; junction bases outside the gene matches: 14. CDR3 in DNA: TGTGCCAGCAGGCCTAGCGGGGGCACGGAAGGGTGGTTCTTC. It specifies CASRPSGGTEGWFF.

The CDR3, as DNA: TGTGCCAGCAGCTTAGGGTCCGACAGGGGGCTCTCTGGCTACACCTTC. This translates into CASSLGSDRGLSGYTF. The chain carries TRBV7-3 and TRBJ1-2; 10 nucleotides agree with TRBD1. J was trimmed by 7 bases and V by 2 bases; bases with no gene match: 10. Germline V CDR1 and CDR2: SGHTA, FQGTGA. The CDR3 spans 16 residues.

The chain carries TRBV6-2 or TRBV6-3 and TRBJ2-7; a possible D gene is TRBD1 (6 bases). The germline V gene has CDR1 MNHEY and CDR2 SVGEGT. The germline V and J ends were trimmed by 2 bases and 0 bases, with 17 bases remaining between them. The CDR3 runs to 17 residues. The CDR3 loop is CASSYLLGQRSSYEQYF. Here the CDR3 DNA reads TGTGCCAGCAGTTACCTTCTCGGACAGCGGAGCTCCTACGAGCAGTACTTC.

The CDR3 nucleotides are TGTGCCAGCAGCAGCAACCCCGGAGCTGAAGCTTTCTTT. Its protein product is CASSSNPGAEAFF. V is TRBV6-6 and J is TRBJ1-1; D uncertain. Looked up from germline, CDR1 is MNHNY and CDR2 is SVGAGI (reference sequence). The CDR3 is 13 amino acids. With 6 bases removed from V and 6 bases from J, the gap between germline ends came to 14 bases.